The 16 T cell receptor beta chains below all came from one sample that was sequenced in a study of PD-1 blockade in classical Hodgkin lymphoma. Specified time point: newly diagnosed, previously untreated cHL patient sample. Purification of CD4+ T cells from thawed PBMCs was performed via magnetic negative selection. The table came from immunoSEQ multiplex PCR; TCRdb's copy has only in-frame clones and leaves some out. The sample includes around 30,000 clones, 80% to 90% seen only once; the top ten take approximately 0.2%. Input material: CD4+ T cells from blood. Receptor source: a human donor with classical Hodgkin lymphoma.

The chain recombines TRBV5-1 with TRBJ2-5; TRBD2 agrees at 8 bases. The V segment lost 4 bases and the J segment 5 bases; nucleotides outside the gene matches: 10. Germline CDR1 is SGHRS and CDR2 is YFSETQ. The CDR3 length is 15 residues. This CDR3 is CASSPLSSGAETQYF. The CDR3 DNA sequence: TGCGCCAGCAGCCCGCTTAGTAGCGGGGCCGAGACCCAGTACTTC.

V gene TRBV6-1 combines with J gene TRBJ1-4, with unresolved D. Germline V CDR1 and CDR2: MNHNS, SASEGT. The V end lost 7 bases, the J end lost 11 bases, and 20 bases lay between the germline ends. This CDR3 spans 14 amino acids. The CDR3 bases are TGTGCCAGCACCCTGGAGTCCCTTCCGGGGAAACTGTTTTTT. Translating it yields CASTLESLPGKLFF.

In the case of this clone: This sample includes further DNA sequences coding for the same CDR3. The rearrangement joins TRBV28 to TRBJ2-2; D remains ambiguous. Deletions cut 5 bases from V and 2 bases from J, with 3 bases between. CDR1 MDHEN and CDR2 SYDVKM come from the germline V gene. This CDR3 region has 12 residues. CDR3 protein: CASSLNTGELFF. CDR3 coding DNA: TGTGCCAGCAGTCTCAACACCGGGGAGCTGTTTTTT.

This clone is a singleton in its sample. This rearrangement joins TRBV7-7 to TRBJ2-5; weak D call: TRBD1 (6 bases). V dropped 5 bases and J dropped 7 bases, with 20 bases sitting between them. Germline assignment: CDR1 SSHAT and CDR2 FNYEAQ (reference sequence). This CDR3 contains 15 residues. CDR3 coding DNA: TGTGCCAGCAGCACCCAAATACAGGGAGTTGGGACCCAGTACTTC. Its translation: CASSTQIQGVGTQYF.

The chain uses TRBV7-2 and TRBJ1-1; possible D gene TRBD1, 6 bases. The germline V and J ends were trimmed by 8 bases and 0 bases, with 13 bases remaining between them. There are 14 residues in the CDR3. Germline lookup yields CDR1 SGHTA and CDR2 FQGNSA. DNA of the CDR3: TGTGCCAGCCTCCGGACAGTCATGAACACTGAAGCTTTCTTT. Its translation: CASLRTVMNTEAFF.

The gene calls are TRBV30 and TRBJ2-7; D tentatively fits TRBD1 or TRBD2 (5 bases each). The CDR3 consists of 17 residues. Trimming cost V 5 bases and J 3 bases, with 26 bases left between them. CDR1 is GTSNPN, CDR2 SVGIG, per germline (reference sequence). The CDR3 protein is CAWDDTRDPSKLYEQYF. CDR3 sequence (DNA): TGTGCCTGGGACGACACCCGGGACCCATCAAAACTCTACGAGCAGTACTTC.

This chain connects TRBV18 to TRBJ1-6, with D hard to call. Trimming took 4 bases from V and 7 from J, leaving 14 bases between them. This CDR3 contains 15 residues. Per germline, CDR1 KGHSH and CDR2 LQKENI. The CDR3 DNA sequence: TGTGCCAGCTCACTGATGACCGCCCCCAATTCACCCCTCCACTTT. The encoded protein is CASSLMTAPNSPLHF.

The chain has TRBV5-4 and TRBJ2-5, with D possibly called TRBD1 or TRBD2 (5 bases each). The DNA end is more similar to TRBJ2-7, so the J call may be wrong. The CDR3 loop spans 17 amino acids. CDR1 is SGHNT and CDR2 is YYREEE in the germline V gene (reference sequence). DNA for the CDR3: TGTGCCAGCAGCTTCGGGACCTCAGTACGTGGGTCCTACGAGCAGTACTTC. Amino acid sequence: CASSFGTSVRGSYEQYF.

This clone appeared a single time. The DNA of the CDR3 is TGTGCCAGCAGCTTGGTACCTAAGAGCTCTGGGGCCAACGTCCTGACTTTC. This encodes CASSLVPKSSGANVLTF. V usage is TRBV7-8 and J usage is TRBJ2-6; D unresolved. This CDR3 spans 17 amino acids. Germline CDR1 SGHVS, CDR2 FQNEAQ. V lost 3 bases to trimming and J lost 0 bases, with 12 bases between them. Supplemented by reference TRBV7-8 and TRBJ2-6, the full variable domain reads GAGVSQSPRYKVAKRGQDVALRCDPISGHVSLFWYQQALGQGPEFLTYFQNEAQLDKSGLPSDRFFAERPEGSVSTLKIQRTQQEDSAVYLCASSLVPKSSGANVLTFGAGSRLTVL.

This chain joins TRBV7-6 and TRBJ1-2, with 7 bases matching TRBD1. Trimming removed 5 bases from V and 11 bases from J; junction bases left unmatched: 17. Germline CDR1 reads SGHVS; CDR2 reads FNYEAQ. The CDR3 loop spans 15 amino acids. The CDR3 nucleotides are TGTGCCAGCAGCCTCACCGGTACGACAGGGCCTGCGTACACCTTC. This sequence encodes CASSLTGTTGPAYTF.

CDR3 nucleotides: TGTGCCAGCAGCTCCAAACCAGCAATCTCTGGAAACACCATATATTTT. Its protein is CASSSKPAISGNTIYF. The V gene is TRBV5-5, the J gene TRBJ1-3; D remains unclear. V was shortened by 3 bases and J by 0 bases, with 13 bases between the two germline ends. Looked up from germline, CDR1 is SGHKS and CDR2 is YYEKEE (reference sequence). The CDR3 covers 16 residues.

The V call is TRBV7-2, the J call TRBJ2-1; the D is unclear. The CDR3 runs 14 residues. The germline V gene has CDR1 SGHTA and CDR2 FQGNSA. V lost 6 bases and J 7 bases, leaving 16 bases between the germline ends. The CDR3 reads CASSLTPRWNEQFF. The CDR3 DNA is TGTGCCAGCAGTTTAACCCCCCGATGGAATGAGCAGTTCTTC.

The V gene is TRBV9, the J gene TRBJ1-5; D perhaps matches TRBD1 (6 bases). With 4 bases removed from V and 4 bases from J, the gap between germline ends came to 15 bases. This CDR3 has 15 residues. Germline assignment: CDR1 SGDLS and CDR2 YYNGEE. The chain's CDR3 is CASSYTDSLNQPQHF. The CDR3 coding sequence is TGTGCCAGCAGCTACACGGACAGCCTAAATCAGCCCCAGCATTTT.

This clone turned up a few times. This sequence joins TRBV6-6 and TRBJ1-2; possible D gene TRBD1, 5 bases. The CDR3 length is 13 residues. In germline, CDR1 is MNHNY, CDR2 SVGAGI (reference sequence). Trimming removed 5 bases from V and 4 bases from J, with 11 bases in between. In DNA form, the CDR3 reads TGTGCCAGCAGTCCAGGGCCGTCCTATGGCTACACCTTC. It translates to CASSPGPSYGYTF.

The J gene is TRBJ2-5, the V gene TRBV5-1; 7 bases align to TRBD2. Germline CDR1 SGHRS, CDR2 YFSETQ. This CDR3 is built from 15 residues. The V segment lost 1 base and the J segment 2 bases; nucleotides outside the gene matches: 5. CDR3 residues: CASSLTRTSQETQYF. Written as DNA, the CDR3 is TGCGCCAGCAGCTTGACCAGGACTAGTCAAGAGACCCAGTACTTC.

J is TRBJ2-2 and V is TRBV28; D gene ambiguous. The CDR3 extends over 14 amino acids. V was clipped by 6 bases and J by 5 bases, with 13 bases between them. Germline V gene sequence: CDR1 MDHEN, CDR2 SYDVKM. The CDR3 loop reads CASSHTRGTGELFF. DNA of the CDR3: TGTGCCAGCAGCCATACACGTGGGACCGGGGAGCTGTTTTTT.